The 11 T cell receptor beta chains presented below share a single source sample, sequenced in a study of shared clonotypes between healthy human individuals. CD45RO-negative, CCR7-positively selected cells formed the naive CD8 fraction, excluding terminally differentiated effector memory CD45RA+ cells. Sequencing used immunoSEQ multiplex PCR; TCRdb keeps in-frame clones, though not all of them. The sample comprises about 870,000 clones, about 92% of which are singletons, and approximately 25% rests with the top ten. Sequencing was performed on naive CD8+ T cells sorted from blood. These receptors came from a man aged 25-45 years in good health.

The J gene is TRBJ2-3, the V gene TRBV9; 7 nucleotides align to TRBD2. Germline loops: CDR1 SGDLS, CDR2 YYNGEE. Germline trimming cut 4 bases from V and 10 bases from J; bases unmatched to any gene: 9. The CDR3 runs to 13 residues. CDR3 bases: TGTGCCAGCAGCCCAAGAGGACTAGGTCCGCAGTATTTT. This sequence encodes CASSPRGLGPQYF. Looking up the rest from reference TRBV9 and TRBJ2-3 gives the full variable domain: DSGVTQTPKHLITATGQRVTLRCSPRSGDLSVYWYQQSLDQGLQFLIQYYNGEERAKGNILERFSAQQFPDLHSELNLSSLELGDSALYFCASSPRGLGPQYFGPGTRLTVL.

This clone was detected a few times. The genes are TRBV2 and TRBJ2-7; TRBD1 matches at 9 bases. This CDR3 comprises 12 residues. The V and J ends lost 10 bases and 3 bases, in that order; junction bases with no gene match: 4. Germline V gene sequence: CDR1 SNHLY, CDR2 FYNNEI. DNA for the CDR3: TGTGCCACAGCGACAGGGGGCTACGAGCAGTACTTC. It codes for CATATGGYEQYF.

The table lists this clone with a count of one. The chain combines TRBV7-2 with TRBJ2-5; 7 positions match TRBD2. Germline V gene sequence: CDR1 SGHTA, CDR2 FQGNSA. V gave up 3 bases and J gave up 2 bases; unmatched junction bases: 6. The length of the CDR3 is 15 residues. CDR3 coding DNA: TGTGCCAGCAGCTTCTCCAGCGGGAAGCAAGAGACCCAGTACTTC. Amino acids: CASSFSSGKQETQYF.

The genes are TRBV7-9 and TRBJ2-5, with D perhaps TRBD2 (5 bases). Germline V gene lookup returns CDR1 SEHNR and CDR2 FQNEAQ (reference sequence). The CDR3 covers 15 residues. V gave up 5 bases and J gave up 1 base, with 14 bases separating them. CDR3 in DNA: TGTGCCAGCAGCCATCCTAGAGGGCTCCAAGAGACCCAGTACTTC. This encodes CASSHPRGLQETQYF.

The CDR3 reads CASSLNRDRGLFGANVLTF. The CDR3, as DNA: TGTGCCAGCAGCTTGAACCGGGACAGGGGGCTATTTGGGGCCAACGTCCTGACTTTC. The chain recombines TRBV11-2 with TRBJ2-6, with 12 positions matching TRBD1. The V gene's germline CDR1 is SGHAT and CDR2 FQNNGV. The CDR3 is made up of 19 amino acids. V dropped 3 bases and J dropped 3; count of bases not matched to a gene: 9.

The chain joins TRBV6-1 to TRBJ1-5; no reliable D call. The CDR3 has 13 amino acids. Trimming cost V 7 bases and J 3 bases, with 10 bases left between them. Germline CDR1 MNHNS, CDR2 SASEGT. The CDR3 here is CASTLWDNQPQHF. The CDR3 DNA is TGTGCCAGCACTCTATGGGACAATCAGCCCCAGCATTTT.

CDR3 DNA sequence: TGTGCCAGCAGTCCAGTACCCCCGAGCGAGCAGTACTTC. Protein product: CASSPVPPSEQYF. The rearrangement links TRBV2 to TRBJ2-7; D unresolved. The CDR3 totals 13 residues. Germline CDR1 SNHLY, CDR2 FYNNEI. Trimming shortened V by 5 bases and J by 6 bases, and 14 bases separated the two germline ends.

V gene TRBV14 combines with J gene TRBJ1-1; no reliable D call. The V gene lost 3 bases and the J gene lost 1 base, with 15 bases spanning the gap. The CDR3 extends over 16 amino acids. Germline CDR1 SGHDN, CDR2 FVKESK. The chain's CDR3 is CASSQEVRTRNTEAFF. The CDR3 nucleotides read TGTGCCAGCAGCCAGGAGGTCAGGACCCGGAACACTGAAGCTTTCTTT.

This chain joins TRBV5-1 and TRBJ2-3, with 11 bases matching TRBD2. This CDR3 is built from 18 residues. Germline CDR1 reads SGHRS; CDR2 reads YFSETQ. The trim removed 4 bases at V and 0 bases at J, leaving 10 bases unmatched. Here the CDR3 DNA reads TGCGCCAGCAGCCGACGACCGGGACTAGCGGCAAGCACAGATACGCAGTATTTT. This gives the protein CASSRRPGLAASTDTQYF.

The chain is built from TRBV30 and TRBJ2-1; the D gene is possibly TRBD1 (6 bases). V was clipped by 5 bases and J by 0 bases, with 11 bases between them. From germline, CDR1 is GTSNPN and CDR2 SVGIG (reference sequence). There are 14 residues in the CDR3. The CDR3 DNA follows: TGTGCCTGGGGACAGTCGAGCTCCTACAATGAGCAGTTCTTC. It encodes CAWGQSSSYNEQFF.

The chain carries TRBV13 and TRBJ2-2; a possible D gene is TRBD1 (6 bases). V lost 4 bases and J 6 bases, leaving 15 bases between the germline ends. The CDR3 extends over 15 amino acids. CDR1 PRHDT and CDR2 FYEKMQ come from the germline V gene (reference sequence). CDR3 sequence: CASSSTPRGPGELFF. CDR3 DNA sequence: TGTGCCAGCAGCTCTACCCCCAGGGGCCCCGGGGAGCTGTTTTTT.